This passage covers 3 T cell receptor beta chains from one sample sequenced in a study of T cells in localized non-small cell lung cancer (dated by TCRdb to the early 2020s). Receptor amplification or capture employed the immunoSEQ multiplex PCR assay. The clones in this table, taken by TCRdb from immuneACCESS, are in-frame only. Not every clone is retained; where verified, under half of the shortfall comes from an unresolved V gene, and the cause of the rest is unknown. This sample gives tens of thousands of clones in total; about four fifths of them show up just once. About 14% of the sample is held by the ten biggest clonotypes. Sequences were derived from peripheral blood, sampled before any cancer treatment. The origin of the receptors is a female donor at least 60 years old with stage I lung adenocarcinoma.

J is TRBJ1-1 and V is TRBV6-5; D unclear. The germline CDR1 and CDR2 sequences are MNHEY and SVGAGI. The ends were cut back, 10 bases at V and 12 bases at J, with 9 bases in the middle. This CDR3 comprises 8 residues. For the CDR3, the DNA is TGTGCCACCGGACCCACTTTCTTT. Translated: CATGPTFF.

The chain carries TRBV9 and TRBJ2-7; 7 bases agree with TRBD1. The CDR3 spans 14 residues. Germline V gives CDR1 SGDLS, CDR2 YYNGEE. The V and J ends lost 4 bases and 3 bases, in that order; junction bases with no gene match: 7. CDR3 DNA: TGTGCCAGCAGCTTGGGACAGCTTTTCTACGAGCAGTACTTC. Encoded protein: CASSLGQLFYEQYF.

The J gene is TRBJ2-7, the V gene TRBV11-2; TRBD1 agrees at 9 bases. Losses at the gene ends were 5 bases for V and 7 bases for J; bases not matched to a gene: 9. This CDR3 contains 14 residues. CDR1 SGHAT and CDR2 FQNNGV come from the germline V gene. In DNA form, the CDR3 reads TGTGCCAGCAGCGCCGGGACAGGGCAATGGGAGCAGTACTTC. Its protein is CASSAGTGQWEQYF.